Below, 22 T cell receptor beta chains from the same sample are listed, as sequenced in a study of T cell responses to AZD1222 COVID-19 vaccine. Repertoires were generated with immunoSEQ multiplex PCR, while TCRdb's copy carries only in-frame clones and drops some. The sample consists of about 160,000 clones, 88% of them appearing once. The specimen was peripheral blood, collected 28 days after the second AZD1222 dose. The receptors shown here come from an adult who received the AZD1222 COVID-19 vaccine.

In regard to this clone: Different DNA sequences within this sample yield the same CDR3. The chain joins TRBV2 to TRBJ2-7, with a weak D call TRBD1 (8 bases). Between the trimmed V and J ends, which lost 2 bases and 3 bases, there was a span of 11 bases. Germline assignment: CDR1 SNHLY and CDR2 FYNNEI. The length of the CDR3 is 14 residues. The CDR3: CASSEYRGGYEQYF. The CDR3 region has the DNA TGTGCCAGCAGTGAATACAGGGGGGGCTACGAGCAGTACTTC.

This chain uses TRBV27 with TRBJ1-2; D gene unclear. The CDR3 has 12 residues. Germline V gene lookup returns CDR1 MNHEY and CDR2 SMNVEV (reference sequence). Trimming stripped 8 bases from V and 5 bases from J, with 12 bases between. The CDR3 region has the DNA TGTGCCAGCTCCGACCCGGGATATGGCTACACCTTC. Translating it yields CASSDPGYGYTF.

DNA for the CDR3: TGCGCCAGCAGCTTGGCGCGAGGACAGCTCCGGGGTGAAAAACTGTTTTTT. It yields the protein CASSLARGQLRGEKLFF. V gene TRBV5-1 combines with J gene TRBJ1-4; a possible D gene is TRBD1 (6 bases). CDR1 is SGHRS, CDR2 YFSETQ, per germline. CDR3 length: 17 residues. Trimming shortened V by 0 bases and J by 7 bases, and 19 bases separated the two germline ends.

The rearrangement joins TRBV7-8 to TRBJ2-1; no firm D call. This CDR3 spans 17 amino acids. Germline CDR1 SGHVS, CDR2 FQNEAQ. Between the trimmed V and J ends, which lost 6 bases and 0 bases, there was a span of 18 bases. CDR3: CASSSSRSVSSYNEQFF. The DNA of the CDR3 is TGTGCCAGCAGTTCTTCCAGGTCGGTAAGCTCCTACAATGAGCAGTTCTTC.

This clone has only a few counts. One end of the junction fails to match germline, which may point to a read error. The chain recombines TRBV2 with TRBJ2-7; the D call may be TRBD1 or TRBD2 (5 bases each). This CDR3 comprises 13 residues. CDR1 is SNHLY, CDR2 FYNNEI, per germline. The CDR3 sequence is CATGTELSHEQYF. In DNA, the CDR3 is TGTGCCACCGGGACCGAACTCTCCCACGAGCAGTACTTC.

This chain joins TRBV4-1 and TRBJ1-2; 7 bases fit TRBD1. V lost 4 bases to trimming and J lost 5 bases; unmatched junction nucleotides: 4. From germline, CDR1 is MGHRA and CDR2 YSYEKL. CDR3 length: 13 amino acids. The CDR3 region has the DNA TGCGCCAGCAGCCCGGGGGACAGTTATGGCTACACCTTC. This translates into CASSPGDSYGYTF.

V gene TRBV6-5 combines with J gene TRBJ1-2; 8 bases map to TRBD1. After removal of 0 bases from V and 6 bases from J, the junction contained 3 bases not matched to a gene. The germline V gene encodes CDR1 MNHEY and CDR2 SVGAGI. This CDR3 has 14 amino acids. In DNA, the CDR3 is TGTGCCAGCAGTTACTCGAAGACAGGGGATGGCTACACCTTC. Its protein is CASSYSKTGDGYTF.

V is TRBV14 and J is TRBJ1-1; D unresolved. Germline assignment: CDR1 SGHDN and CDR2 FVKESK. V lost 5 bases and J 11 bases, leaving 12 bases between the germline ends. The CDR3 runs to 11 residues. This CDR3 is CASSTGQQAFF. Here the CDR3 DNA reads TGTGCCAGCAGCACTGGCCAGCAGGCTTTCTTT.

The chain is built from TRBV29-1 and TRBJ1-2; 8 nucleotides align to TRBD1. The V gene's germline CDR1 is SQVTM and CDR2 ANQGSEA. The CDR3 is made up of 10 amino acids. Trimming cost V 6 bases and J 14 bases; bases outside gene matches: 8. The CDR3 spells CSVARTGNTF. CDR3 nucleotides: TGCAGCGTGGCCCGGACAGGGAATACCTTC.

The V call is TRBV11-2, the J call TRBJ2-5; TRBD1 matches 7 bases. Trimming at V came to 4 bases and at J to 7 bases, leaving 15 bases not matched to a gene. The CDR3 is 16 amino acids. Germline CDR1 SGHAT, CDR2 FQNNGV. CDR3 loop: CASSSQGTEAVGTQYF. Written as DNA, the CDR3 is TGTGCCAGCAGCTCCCAAGGGACAGAAGCAGTCGGGACCCAGTACTTC. Complete variable domain (other parts from reference TRBV11-2 and TRBJ2-5): EAGVAQSPRYKIIEKRQSVAFWCNPISGHATLYWYQQILGQGPKLLIQFQNNGVVDDSQLPKDRFSAERLKGVDSTLKIQPAKLEDSAVYLCASSSQGTEAVGTQYFGPGTRLLVL.

The V and J genes are TRBV29-1 and TRBJ1-1, with TRBD1 matching 7 bases. The CDR3 covers 13 residues. The germline CDR1 and CDR2 sequences are SQVTM and ANQGSEA. Trimming cost V 7 bases and J 1 base; bases outside gene matches: 6. CDR3 sequence (DNA): TGCAGCGCTCCTGGGACAGAGAACACTGAAGCTTTCTTT. It specifies CSAPGTENTEAFF.

The chain joins TRBV12-5 to TRBJ1-5; TRBD1 matches 7 bases. CDR3 size: 16 residues. J was trimmed by 2 bases and V by 7 bases; bases with no gene match: 11. Germline CDR1 is LGHNT and CDR2 is FRNRAP. CDR3: CASATGNVLGNQPQHF. The CDR3 region has the DNA TGTGCTAGTGCGACAGGGAACGTGTTGGGCAATCAGCCCCAGCATTTT.

The sample holds one count of this clone. V is TRBV3-1 (or the pseudogene TRBV3-2) and J is TRBJ1-3; no definite D call. Germline V CDR1 and CDR2: LGHDT, YNNKEL (reference sequence). V was pared by 6 bases and J by 0 bases, with 6 bases between. The CDR3 consists of 13 residues. The CDR3 protein is CASRYSSGNTIYF. The CDR3 DNA reads as TGTGCCAGCAGATATAGCTCTGGAAACACCATATATTTT.

V gene TRBV11-2 combines with J gene TRBJ1-1; tentative D call: TRBD1 (6 bases). Trimming took 3 bases from V and 6 from J, leaving 14 bases between them. The germline V gene encodes CDR1 SGHAT and CDR2 FQNNGV. The CDR3 runs 14 residues. This CDR3 reads CASSFYRDSPEAFF. In DNA form, the CDR3 reads TGTGCCAGCAGCTTCTACAGGGATAGCCCTGAAGCTTTCTTT.

The sample holds one count of this clone. The V call is TRBV5-1, the J call TRBJ2-2; 10 bases map to TRBD1. The length of the CDR3 is 16 residues. Germline V gives CDR1 SGHRS, CDR2 YFSETQ. Losses at the gene ends were 3 bases for V and 1 base for J; bases not matched to a gene: 3. CDR3 nucleotides: TGCGCCAGCAGCTGGGGGACAGGGGTGAACACCGGGGAGCTGTTTTTT. Translating it yields CASSWGTGVNTGELFF.

The chain is built from TRBV2 and TRBJ1-2, with D uncertain. Trimming took 9 bases from V and 8 from J, leaving 19 bases between them. The CDR3 sequence is 13 residues long. Germline CDR1 is SNHLY and CDR2 is FYNNEI. The CDR3 here is CASSQREFDGYTF. As DNA, the CDR3 is TGTGCCAGTTCCCAAAGGGAATTCGACGGCTACACCTTC.

V usage is TRBV19 and J usage is TRBJ2-3; 8 bases line up with TRBD1. CDR3 length: 15 residues. Germline V gene sequence: CDR1 LNHDA, CDR2 SQIVND (reference sequence). The V segment lost 2 bases and the J segment 5 bases; nucleotides outside the gene matches: 6. This CDR3 is CASSIQGARGDTQYF. CDR3 nucleotides: TGTGCCAGTAGTATACAGGGGGCGCGTGGAGATACGCAGTATTTT. Full variable domain (remainder filled in from reference TRBV19 and TRBJ2-3): DGGITQSPKYLFRKEGQNVTLSCEQNLNHDAMYWYRQDPGQGLRLIYYSQIVNDFQKGDIAEGYSVSREKKESFPLTVTSAQKNPTAFYLCASSIQGARGDTQYFGPGTRLTVL.

The rearrangement joins TRBV9 to TRBJ2-3; tentatively, D is TRBD2 (5 bases). V lost 3 bases and J 7 bases, leaving 12 bases between the germline ends. Germline V lookup: CDR1 SGDLS, CDR2 YYNGEE. The CDR3 loop spans 13 amino acids. CDR3 amino acids: CASSERRGHTQYF. The CDR3 DNA is TGTGCCAGCAGCGAACGACGCGGGCATACGCAGTATTTT.

This chain connects TRBV4-1 to TRBJ1-6, with D unresolved. Germline V gene lookup returns CDR1 MGHRA and CDR2 YSYEKL. V was cut by 7 bases and J by 6 bases, with 7 bases left in between. CDR3 length: 12 residues. CDR3 region: CASNSGNSPLHF. CDR3 DNA sequence: TGCGCCAGCAACTCGGGTAATTCACCCCTCCACTTT.

Here the CDR3 reads CASRRDLSSYEQYF. The CDR3 DNA sequence: TGTGCCAGCAGGAGGGACTTGAGCTCCTACGAGCAGTACTTC. The chain is built from TRBV6-5 and TRBJ2-7, with D maybe TRBD2 (6 bases). The CDR3 is made up of 14 amino acids. Trimming shortened V by 6 bases and J by 0 bases, and 12 bases separated the two germline ends. Germline CDR1 is MNHEY and CDR2 is SVGAGI.

This chain links TRBV18 with TRBJ1-2; no firm D call. Trimming cost V 6 bases and J 8 bases, with 16 bases left between them. Germline V gives CDR1 KGHSH, CDR2 LQKENI. The CDR3 has 13 residues. CDR3 in DNA: TGTGCCAGCTCCCCCGACCGAGCCGCGGGCTACACCTTC. It codes for CASSPDRAAGYTF.

The V and J genes are TRBV5-6 and TRBJ2-5; D might be TRBD1 or TRBD2, each matching 5 bases. Trimming pared 3 bases from V and 6 bases from J, leaving 12 bases between. There are 13 residues in the CDR3. Germline loops: CDR1 SGHDT, CDR2 YYEEEE. The CDR3 DNA sequence: TGTGCCAGCAGCTGGACAACTAGGCAGACCCAGTACTTC. Translation: CASSWTTRQTQYF. The whole variable domain, remainder taken from reference TRBV5-6 and TRBJ2-5, is DAGVTQSPTHLIKTRGQQVTLRCSPKSGHDTVSWYQQALGQGPQFIFQYYEEEERQRGNFPDRFSGHQFPNYSSELNVNALLLGDSALYLCASSWTTRQTQYFGPGTRLLVL.